This TCR beta chain appears in the sequencing data of a study of blood T cell repertoires in COVID-19. The germline CDR1 and CDR2 sequences are MDHEN and SYDVKM. This CDR3 has 15 amino acids. The ends were cut back, 7 bases at V and 4 bases at J, with 14 bases in the middle. This clone has a handful of counts. Assay used: immunoSEQ multiplex PCR; TCRdb lists only in-frame clones, some missing. The table has roughly 500,000 clones, around 85% seen once. The origin of this receptor is a human donor in a cohort sampled during active COVID-19. This chain connects TRBV28 to TRBJ2-6; the D gene is possibly TRBD1 (5 bases). What was sequenced was peripheral blood. In DNA, the CDR3 is TGTGCCAGCACCCGCCAGGGTACCGGGGCCAACGTCCTGACTTTC. Translated, it gives CASTRQGTGANVLTF.